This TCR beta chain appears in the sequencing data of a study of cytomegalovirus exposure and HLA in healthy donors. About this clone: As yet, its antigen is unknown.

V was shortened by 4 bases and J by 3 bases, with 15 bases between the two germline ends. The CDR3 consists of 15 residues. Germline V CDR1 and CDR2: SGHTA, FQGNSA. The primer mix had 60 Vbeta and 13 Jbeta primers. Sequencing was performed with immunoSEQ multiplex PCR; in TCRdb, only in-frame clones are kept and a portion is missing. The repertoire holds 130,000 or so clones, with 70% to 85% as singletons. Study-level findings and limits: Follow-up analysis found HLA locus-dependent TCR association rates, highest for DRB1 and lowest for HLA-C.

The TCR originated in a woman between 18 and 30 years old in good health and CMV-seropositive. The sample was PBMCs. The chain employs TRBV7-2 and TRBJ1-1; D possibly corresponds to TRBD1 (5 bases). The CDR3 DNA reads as TGTGCCAGCAGCTCATGGGGGAGGCGAGACACTGAAGCTTTCTTT. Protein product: CASSSWGRRDTEAFF.